One sample yielded the 23 T cell receptor beta chains listed below, sequenced in a study of regulatory T cells in long-lasting Graves disease. Both iRepertoire HTBI primers and Arm-PCR of CDR3 regions were used to build the TCR beta libraries. TCRdb recomputed calls from the multiplex PCR reads with MiXCR, one row per CDR3 protein. The sample comprises approximately 440,000 distinct CDR3 sequences, roughly a quarter of which are singletons, and approximately 26% rests with the top ten. Stated time point: persistent/refractory GD, antithyroid drugs over 5 years with positive TRAb. Following extraction of RNA from PBMCs, that RNA was used to make the TCR library. The sequenced sample was peripheral blood mononuclear cells (PBMCs), obtained when the disease was refractory, from a patient treated with antithyroid drugs. The receptors were sampled from a female donor with Graves disease.

This clonotype was found many times. The chain has TRBV5-1 and TRBJ1-1; possible D gene TRBD1, 5 bases. Looked up from germline, CDR1 is SGHRS and CDR2 is YFSETQ. CDR3 size: 10 residues. The chain's CDR3 is CGGGNTEAFF. The DNA of the CDR3 is TGCGGTGGGGGGAACACTGAAGCTTTCTTT. Full variable domain (rest looked up from reference TRBV5-1 and TRBJ1-1): KAGVTQTPRYLIKTRGQQVTLSCSPISGHRSVSWYQQTPGQGLQFLFEYFSETQRNKGNFPGRFSGRQFSNSRSEMNVSTLELGDSALYLCGGGNTEAFFGQGTRLTVV.

This clonotype was seen a handful of times. The chain has TRBV27 and TRBJ2-2; D is undetermined. The CDR3 is 15 amino acids. Between the trimmed V and J ends, which lost 3 bases and 0 bases, there was a span of 8 bases. In germline, CDR1 is MNHEY, CDR2 SMNVEV (reference sequence). CDR3 nucleotides: TGTGCCAGCAGTTTGAGCACTGCGAACACCGGGGAGCTGTTTTTT. Translation: CASSLSTANTGELFF.

In DNA form, the CDR3 reads TGTGCCAGCAGCGGTATACCGAACACTGAAGCTTTCTTT. Encoded protein: CASSGIPNTEAFF. The V and J genes are TRBV9 and TRBJ1-1; D is ambiguous. The CDR3 covers 13 residues. Germline loops: CDR1 SGDLS, CDR2 YYNGEE. V was shortened by 3 bases and J by 1 base, with 7 bases between the two germline ends.

The chain combines TRBV30 with TRBJ2-2; no clear D. The CDR3 spans 13 residues. Germline values: CDR1 GTSNPN, CDR2 SVGIG (reference sequence). Trimming pared 0 bases from V and 5 bases from J, leaving 7 bases between. The CDR3 DNA sequence: TGTGCCTGGAGTGTAGGTGGAACCGGGGAGCTGTTTTTT. This codes for CAWSVGGTGELFF.

The chain combines TRBV4-1 with TRBJ2-7; D gene uncertain. Deletions cut 1 base from V and 3 bases from J, with 10 bases between. The CDR3 length is 14 residues. Germline V gene sequence: CDR1 MGHRA, CDR2 YSYEKL. Here the CDR3 reads CASSQGRKGYEQYF. In nucleotides, the CDR3 is TGCGCCAGCAGCCAAGGTCGGAAAGGCTACGAGCAGTACTTC.

This clonotype has a handful of counts. The V call is TRBV20-1, the J call TRBJ1-1; no clear D. V was trimmed by 4 bases and J by 5 bases, leaving 8 bases between them. Germline V gives CDR1 DFQATT, CDR2 SNEGSKA (reference sequence). This CDR3 has 11 amino acids. The CDR3 bases are TGCAGTGCTAATCGGGGTACTGAAGCTTTCTTT. It codes for CSANRGTEAFF.

The sample holds a few counts of this clonotype. This chain joins TRBV7-8 and TRBJ1-6; 7 bases agree with TRBD1. The CDR3 loop spans 16 amino acids. The V gene's germline CDR1 is SGHVS and CDR2 FQNEAQ. With V trimmed by 3 bases and J by 7 bases, 9 bases remained unmatched. The CDR3 DNA reads TGTGCCAGCAGCTTTATACCGGGACAGCGAAATTCACCCCTCCACTTT. It translates to CASSFIPGQRNSPLHF.

This clonotype was seen at least ten times. The chain employs TRBV7-2 and TRBJ2-5; D gene unclear. Trimming shortened V by 3 bases and J by 5 bases, and 13 bases separated the two germline ends. CDR3 length: 14 residues. Germline CDR1 and CDR2: SGHTA and FQGNSA. For the CDR3, the DNA is TGTGCCAGCAGCTTGAGGAAGACCGGGGAGACCCAGTACTTC. Its protein is CASSLRKTGETQYF.

This clonotype was counted at least ten times. The junction differs from germline at one of its ends, possibly a read error. The chain carries TRBV18 and TRBJ2-7; D call uncertain. Germline-derived CDR1 and CDR2 are KGHSH and LQKENI. The CDR3 runs 12 residues. In DNA, the CDR3 is TGCGCCAGCAGCCCGGATAGGTACGAGCAGTACTTC. Translation gives CASSPDRYEQYF.

This clonotype has only a few counts. V and J are TRBV9 and TRBJ1-4; 8 positions match TRBD1. V gave up 4 bases and J gave up 6 bases; unmatched junction bases: 8. Germline CDR1 and CDR2: SGDLS and YYNGEE. CDR3 length: 15 amino acids. CDR3 residues: CASSSWTGNDEKLFF. CDR3 bases: TGTGCCAGCAGCTCGTGGACAGGGAATGATGAAAAACTGTTTTTT.

Concerning this clonotype itself: A read error is likely, as this CDR3 ends without the conserved phenylalanine or tryptophan. This chain uses TRBV28 with TRBJ1-2; D is perhaps TRBD1 (6 bases). V lost 1 base to trimming and J lost 4 bases, with 16 bases between them. The V gene's germline CDR1 is MDHEN and CDR2 SYDVKM. The CDR3 runs to 16 residues. CDR3 sequence: CASSLSGGRGGYGYTL. The CDR3 DNA is TGTGCCAGCAGTTTATCGGGGGGCAGAGGGGGCTATGGCTACACCCTC.

This rearrangement joins TRBV20-1 to TRBJ1-1, with 8 bases aligning to TRBD1. V lost 0 bases, J lost 4 bases, and 7 bases stayed unmatched. The CDR3 loop spans 15 amino acids. Germline loops: CDR1 DFQATT, CDR2 SNEGSKA (reference sequence). CDR3 loop: CSARDSGQGTTEAFF. CDR3 bases: TGCAGTGCTAGAGACTCTGGACAGGGAACCACTGAAGCTTTCTTT.

At least ten counts were recorded for this clonotype. The V call is TRBV3-1, the J call TRBJ2-7; D unclear. CDR3 length equals 14 residues. The germline V and J ends were trimmed by 0 bases and 1 base, with 7 bases remaining between them. CDR1 is LGHDT and CDR2 is YNNKEL in the germline V gene (reference sequence). The CDR3 bases are TGTGCCAGCAGCCAAGATTACCGTTCCTACGAGCAGTACTTC. This encodes CASSQDYRSYEQYF.

This clonotype showed up just a few times. V and J are TRBV7-9 and TRBJ2-4; 8 nucleotides align to TRBD2. V lost 6 bases and J lost 7; bases outside the gene matches: 11. The CDR3 contains 15 residues. Germline V CDR1 and CDR2: SEHNR, FQNEAQ (reference sequence). The CDR3 coding sequence is TGTGCCAGCAGAAAGGACGTAGCGGGACCGAACATTCAGTACTTC. Translated: CASRKDVAGPNIQYF.

This clonotype was seen a few times. The chain combines TRBV18 with TRBJ2-7, with 7 bases aligning to TRBD1. Per the germline V gene, CDR1 is KGHSH and CDR2 is LQKENI. The CDR3 sequence is 14 residues long. J lost 3 bases, V lost 3 bases, and 5 bases had no gene match. CDR3 coding DNA: TGTGCCAGCTCACCTCGACAGGGAGACTACGAGCAGTACTTC. Amino acids: CASSPRQGDYEQYF.

V usage is TRBV10-3 and J usage is TRBJ2-5; no clear D gene. The CDR3 consists of 14 residues. The V gene's germline CDR1 is ENHRY and CDR2 SYGVKD. Trimming left V 0 bases short and J 5 bases short, with 10 bases between. The CDR3 sequence: CAISESSGGETQYF. The CDR3 DNA sequence: TGTGCCATCAGTGAGTCGTCGGGCGGCGAGACCCAGTACTTC.

This clonotype was counted only a few times. The rearrangement uses TRBV28 and TRBJ2-7, with D unresolved. Germline CDR1 MDHEN, CDR2 SYDVKM. The CDR3 length is 15 residues. Trimming cost V 5 bases and J 5 bases, with 19 bases left between them. The CDR3 sequence is CASSLLGPSTHEQYF. As DNA, the CDR3 is TGTGCCAGCAGTCTCCTAGGGCCCTCGACCCACGAGCAGTACTTC.

V and J are TRBV20-1 and TRBJ2-1; possible D gene TRBD2, 5 bases. Germline loops: CDR1 DFQATT, CDR2 SNEGSKA (reference sequence). The CDR3 loop spans 13 amino acids. The germline V and J ends were trimmed by 0 bases and 4 bases, with 7 bases remaining between them. CDR3 in amino acids: CSARDGGYNEQFF. The CDR3 DNA reads as TGCAGTGCTAGAGACGGCGGGTACAATGAGCAGTTCTTC.

Only a few counts were recorded for this clonotype. The rearrangement joins TRBV29-1 to TRBJ2-5, with 7 nucleotides matching TRBD1. Per germline, CDR1 SQVTM and CDR2 ANQGSEA. Germline trimming cut 7 bases from V and 4 bases from J; bases unmatched to any gene: 6. The CDR3 consists of 12 residues. This CDR3 is CSAGQARETQYF. For the CDR3, the DNA is TGCAGCGCTGGACAGGCTCGAGAGACCCAGTACTTC.

By sample fraction, this clonotype is medium-sized (0.01 to 0.1%). V gene TRBV28 combines with J gene TRBJ2-7; 10 bases agree with TRBD1. V lost 5 bases, J lost 5 bases, and 12 bases stayed unmatched. CDR3 length equals 16 residues. CDR1 is MDHEN and CDR2 is SYDVKM in the germline V gene. As DNA, the CDR3 is TGTGCCAGCAGTCCGTCCTCGGGACAGGGGTCCCACGAGCAGTACTTC. Its protein product is CASSPSSGQGSHEQYF.

This chain uses TRBV12-3 or TRBV12-4 with TRBJ2-3, with a possible D match to TRBD2 (5 bases). Trimming left V 3 bases short and J 4 bases short, with 11 bases between. The CDR3 is made up of 14 amino acids. CDR3 residues: CASSFASYPDTQYF. The CDR3 DNA reads TGTGCCAGCAGTTTCGCTAGCTACCCAGATACGCAGTATTTT.

In regard to this clonotype: With a much larger clone just one base away, this may be a read error. The chain couples TRBV29-1 to TRBJ1-3; D remains unclear. Per the germline V gene, CDR1 is SQVTM and CDR2 is ANQGSEA. V lost 4 bases and J 0 bases, leaving 10 bases between the germline ends. The CDR3 has 14 residues. Here the CDR3 DNA reads TGCAGCGTTGGAGGACGGGACTCTGGAAACACCATATATTTT. Its protein product is CSVGGRDSGNTIYF.

This chain links TRBV18 with TRBJ2-7; 10 nucleotides agree with TRBD2. Germline V lookup: CDR1 KGHSH, CDR2 LQKENI. After removal of 3 bases from V and 3 bases from J, the junction contained 11 bases not matched to a gene. CDR3 size: 17 residues. Here the CDR3 reads CASSPREASGSVYEQYF. CDR3 DNA sequence: TGTGCCAGCTCACCGCGGGAGGCTAGCGGGAGCGTCTACGAGCAGTACTTC.